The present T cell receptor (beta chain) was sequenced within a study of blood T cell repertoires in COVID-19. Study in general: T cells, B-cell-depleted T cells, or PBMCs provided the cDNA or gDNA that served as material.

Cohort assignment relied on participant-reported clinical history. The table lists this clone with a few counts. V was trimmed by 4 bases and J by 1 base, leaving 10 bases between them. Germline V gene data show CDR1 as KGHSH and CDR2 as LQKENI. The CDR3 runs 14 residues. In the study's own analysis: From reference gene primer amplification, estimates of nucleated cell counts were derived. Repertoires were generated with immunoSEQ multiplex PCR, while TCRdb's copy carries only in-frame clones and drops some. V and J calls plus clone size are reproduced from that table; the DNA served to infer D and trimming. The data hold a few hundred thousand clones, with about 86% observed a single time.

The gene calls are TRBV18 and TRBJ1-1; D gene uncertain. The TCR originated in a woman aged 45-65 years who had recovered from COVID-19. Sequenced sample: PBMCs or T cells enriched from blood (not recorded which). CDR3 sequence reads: CASSQLASNTEAFF. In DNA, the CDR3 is TGTGCCAGCTCACAGTTGGCCTCGAACACTGAAGCTTTCTTT.